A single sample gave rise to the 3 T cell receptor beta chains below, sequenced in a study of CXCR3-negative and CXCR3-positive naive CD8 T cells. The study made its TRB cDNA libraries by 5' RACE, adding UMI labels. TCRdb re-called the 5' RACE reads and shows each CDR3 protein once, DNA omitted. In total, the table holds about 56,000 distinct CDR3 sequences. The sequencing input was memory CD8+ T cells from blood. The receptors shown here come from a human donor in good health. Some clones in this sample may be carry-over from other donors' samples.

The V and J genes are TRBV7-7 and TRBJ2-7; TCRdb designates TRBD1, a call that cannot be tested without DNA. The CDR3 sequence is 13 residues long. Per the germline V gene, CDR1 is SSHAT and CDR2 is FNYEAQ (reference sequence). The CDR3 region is CASSSGQSYEQYF.

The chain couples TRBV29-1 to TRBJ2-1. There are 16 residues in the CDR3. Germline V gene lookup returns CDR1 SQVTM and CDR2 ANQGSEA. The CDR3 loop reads CSVLMADFSSYNEQFF.

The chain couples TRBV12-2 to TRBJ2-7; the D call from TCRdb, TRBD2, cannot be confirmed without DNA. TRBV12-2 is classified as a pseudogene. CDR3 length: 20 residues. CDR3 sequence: CASRPKLVCLSTSGRDEQYF.